This T cell receptor beta chain came from a study of monozygotic twins with inflammatory bowel disease. Isolation of total RNA was performed on whole blood, with no prior T cell sorting. TCRdb re-called the 5' RACE reads, yielding one record per CDR3 amino acid sequence without DNA. The sample data list over 350,000 distinct CDR3 sequences. The CDR3 has 15 residues. Germline CDR1 is SGHRS and CDR2 is YFSETQ. The TCR sequence derives from a human donor with ulcerative colitis or Crohn's disease, or a healthy co-twin of an affected twin (not recorded which). The material sequenced was blood. The chain links TRBV5-1 to TRBJ1-4; TCRdb picks TRBD1, but there is no DNA to check that call. CDR3 loop: CASSPRQGTNEKLFF.